The 27 T cell receptor beta chains given below trace back to one sample, sequenced in a study of cytomegalovirus exposure and HLA in healthy donors. The primer mix had 60 Vbeta and 13 Jbeta primers. This table comes from immunoSEQ multiplex PCR, and its TCRdb copy is limited to in-frame clones, with some not included. The table lists about 120,000 clones, about 78% of them singletons. Sequencing was performed on PBMCs. These receptors all stem from a woman in her thirties or forties in good health and CMV-seropositive.

This rearrangement joins TRBV7-9 to TRBJ1-1; D is unclear. Germline values: CDR1 SEHNR, CDR2 FQNEAQ (reference sequence). The CDR3 has 15 residues. V dropped 5 bases and J dropped 5 bases, with 18 bases sitting between them. CDR3 DNA sequence: TGTGCCAGCAGCCAGTATCTCCATAGAGGGACTGAAGCTTTCTTT. Encoded protein: CASSQYLHRGTEAFF.

The rearrangement uses TRBV5-6 and TRBJ1-2; D unresolved. The V gene lost 5 bases and the J gene lost 2 bases, with 16 bases spanning the gap. The CDR3 loop spans 15 amino acids. CDR1 and CDR2 from the germline V gene are SGHDT and YYEEEE. Here the CDR3 reads CASRTNSAGNYGYTF. DNA of the CDR3: TGTGCCAGCAGGACGAACTCGGCGGGGAACTATGGCTACACCTTC.

The chain has TRBV5-1 and TRBJ1-5; D might be TRBD1 (5 bases). Deletions cut 1 base from V and 2 bases from J, with 10 bases between. Germline-derived CDR1 and CDR2 are SGHRS and YFSETQ. CDR3 length: 15 residues. The CDR3 here is CASSLQGGGNQPQHF. In DNA, the CDR3 is TGCGCCAGCAGCTTGCAGGGAGGGGGCAATCAGCCCCAGCATTTT.

This sequence joins TRBV7-8 and TRBJ1-2; D not certain. This CDR3 contains 15 residues. Germline V gene data show CDR1 as SGHVS and CDR2 as FQNEAQ. Trimming removed 1 base from V and 2 bases from J, with 11 bases in between. CDR3 sequence: CASSLGGTGNYGYTF. CDR3 nucleotides: TGTGCCAGCAGCTTAGGAGGTACGGGAAACTATGGCTACACCTTC.

A single count supports this clone. The J gene is TRBJ1-6, the V gene TRBV30, with D possibly TRBD1 on 6 matching bases. This CDR3 has 12 residues. Trimming pared 3 bases from V and 9 bases from J, leaving 9 bases between. In germline, CDR1 is GTSNPN, CDR2 SVGIG (reference sequence). CDR3 in DNA: TGTGCCTGGAGGGGGGCACGTTCACCCCTCCACTTT. It is translated as CAWRGARSPLHF.

In this sample, this clone turned up a few times. V usage is TRBV5-1 and J usage is TRBJ2-3; D perhaps matches TRBD2 (5 bases). CDR1 and CDR2 from the germline V gene are SGHRS and YFSETQ. This CDR3 spans 13 amino acids. Deletions cut 0 bases from V and 11 bases from J, with 13 bases between. As DNA, the CDR3 is TGCGCCAGCAGCTTGGGGGAACTAGAGTGGCAGTATTTT. As protein: CASSLGELEWQYF.

This sequence joins TRBV7-9 and TRBJ2-5; 10 nucleotides match TRBD2. V lost 5 bases to trimming and J lost 2 bases; unmatched junction nucleotides: 8. The CDR3 extends over 16 amino acids. Germline CDR1 and CDR2: SEHNR and FQNEAQ (reference sequence). CDR3: CASSPGTSEIQETQYF. CDR3 nucleotides: TGTGCCAGCAGCCCCGGGACTAGCGAAATACAAGAGACCCAGTACTTC.

The CDR3 here is CAWGTDPKGEQYF. Written as DNA, the CDR3 is TGTGCCTGGGGGACAGACCCTAAAGGAGAGCAGTACTTC. The chain recombines TRBV30 with TRBJ2-7; TRBD1 agrees at 7 bases. Germline-derived CDR1 and CDR2 are GTSNPN and SVGIG (reference sequence). After removal of 5 bases from V and 7 bases from J, the junction contained 11 bases not matched to a gene. The length of the CDR3 is 13 residues.

This clone was seen a handful of times. One end of the junction does not line up with germline, which may come from a read error. This chain joins TRBV27 and TRBJ1-2; D ambiguous. CDR1 is MNHEY, CDR2 SMNVEV, per germline (reference sequence). The CDR3 runs to 13 residues. DNA for the CDR3: TGTGCCAGCAGGGTCGCACGGAACTATGGCTACCCCTTC. Translating it yields CASRVARNYGYPF.

The rearrangement uses TRBV5-1 and TRBJ2-5, with D possibly TRBD2 on 5 matching bases. The CDR3 sequence is 11 residues long. Germline assignment: CDR1 SGHRS and CDR2 YFSETQ. The germline V and J ends were trimmed by 8 bases and 5 bases, with 10 bases remaining between them. The CDR3 sequence is CASQEAETQYF. The CDR3 bases are TGCGCCAGTCAGGAGGCGGAGACCCAGTACTTC.

This clone was seen only a few times. The rearrangement joins TRBV7-9 to TRBJ1-1; 7 nucleotides match TRBD1. This CDR3 is 14 amino acids long. Per germline, CDR1 SEHNR and CDR2 FQNEAQ (reference sequence). Losses at the gene ends were 6 bases for V and 0 bases for J; bases not matched to a gene: 4. The CDR3 DNA reads TGTGCCAGCAGTCCGGGACAGATGAACACTGAAGCTTTCTTT. As protein: CASSPGQMNTEAFF.

The chain is built from TRBV5-1 and TRBJ2-1; a possible D gene is TRBD1 (6 bases). The CDR3 is 13 residues long. V was shortened by 6 bases and J by 2 bases, with 9 bases between the two germline ends. Per germline, CDR1 SGHRS and CDR2 YFSETQ. The CDR3 sequence: CASTQGTYNEQFF. DNA for the CDR3: TGCGCCAGCACACAGGGCACCTACAATGAGCAGTTCTTC. The full variable domain, its missing parts supplied by reference TRBV5-1 and TRBJ2-1, is KAGVTQTPRYLIKTRGQQVTLSCSPISGHRSVSWYQQTPGQGLQFLFEYFSETQRNKGNFPGRFSGRQFSNSRSEMNVSTLELGDSALYLCASTQGTYNEQFFGPGTRLTVL.

V is TRBV29-1 and J is TRBJ2-4; the match to TRBD1 covers 8 bases. Germline values: CDR1 SQVTM, CDR2 ANQGSEA. The CDR3 runs 12 residues. The V and J ends lost 7 bases and 9 bases, in that order; junction bases with no gene match: 8. The CDR3 DNA is TGCAGCGGGAGGACAGGGAAGGGCATTCAGTACTTC. This gives the protein CSGRTGKGIQYF.

V usage is TRBV11-2 and J usage is TRBJ2-3; D is possibly TRBD2 (5 bases). The germline CDR1 and CDR2 sequences are SGHAT and FQNNGV. The CDR3 is made up of 16 amino acids. V was shortened by 2 bases and J by 4 bases, with 16 bases between the two germline ends. In nucleotides, the CDR3 is TGTGCCAGCAGCTTAAATATAGCGATAAGCTCAGATACGCAGTATTTT. Its protein product is CASSLNIAISSDTQYF.

CDR3 sequence: CAWKVPGGSETQYF. CDR3 DNA sequence: TGTGCCTGGAAAGTCCCAGGGGGATCAGAGACCCAGTACTTC. The V call is TRBV30, the J call TRBJ2-5; 7 bases match TRBD1. Germline values: CDR1 GTSNPN, CDR2 SVGIG (reference sequence). The ends lost 4 bases at V and 4 bases at J; junction bases unmatched: 9. This CDR3 is built from 14 residues.

This clone has a single count. The chain links TRBV29-1 to TRBJ2-5, with TRBD1 as a possible D gene (5 bases). Germline lookup yields CDR1 SQVTM and CDR2 ANQGSEA. V lost 5 bases and J 7 bases, leaving 14 bases between the germline ends. The CDR3 runs 12 residues. CDR3 DNA: TGCAGCGTTCTGGCAGGGCGAGGGACCCAGTACTTC. It yields the protein CSVLAGRGTQYF.

This chain connects TRBV13 to TRBJ1-3; D unresolved. The germline V gene encodes CDR1 PRHDT and CDR2 FYEKMQ (reference sequence). This CDR3 is built from 13 residues. Trimming pared 8 bases from V and 9 bases from J, leaving 17 bases between. CDR3 DNA sequence: TGTGCCAGCCGCGACTTCATTGAAGTCACCATATATTTT. This codes for CASRDFIEVTIYF.

The rearrangement joins TRBV6-1 to TRBJ2-7, with D perhaps matching TRBD2 (5 bases). The CDR3 has 14 amino acids. V dropped 4 bases and J dropped 4 bases, with 14 bases sitting between them. Germline-derived CDR1 and CDR2 are MNHNS and SASEGT. CDR3 nucleotide sequence: TGTGCCAGCAGTGTCGAGGCACTAGTATACGAGCAGTACTTC. Its protein product is CASSVEALVYEQYF.

The chain recombines TRBV5-1 with TRBJ2-6, with D possibly TRBD1 on 5 matching bases. Germline lookup yields CDR1 SGHRS and CDR2 YFSETQ. The CDR3 has 17 residues. Trimming took off 1 base at V and 0 bases at J, with 11 bases between the two ends. CDR3 DNA: TGCGCCAGCAGCTTGCAGGGTACCAGCTCTGGGGCCAACGTCCTGACTTTC. Translation: CASSLQGTSSGANVLTF.

CDR3 DNA sequence: TGCGCCAGCAGTTATACTCTCGCGAACACTGAAGCTTTCTTT. This gives the protein CASSYTLANTEAFF. This chain links TRBV5-1 with TRBJ1-1; D remains unclear. This CDR3 region has 14 residues. Trimming shortened V by 5 bases and J by 1 base, and 12 bases separated the two germline ends. The germline CDR1 and CDR2 sequences are SGHRS and YFSETQ.

This clone was counted between two and nine times. The chain is built from TRBV25-1 and TRBJ1-5; 7 bases are a match to TRBD1. This CDR3 region has 17 residues. V was clipped by 3 bases and J by 3 bases; unmatched bases: 11. CDR1 and CDR2 from the germline V gene are MGHDK and SYGVNS. The CDR3 DNA sequence: TGTGCCAGCAGTGACAATCGACAGGGAAGTCTCAATCAGCCCCAGCATTTT. Its translation: CASSDNRQGSLNQPQHF.

DNA of the CDR3: TGTGCCAGCAGCCCCCTCGGGGGACCCACAGATACGCAGTATTTT. This codes for CASSPLGGPTDTQYF. V usage is TRBV7-9 and J usage is TRBJ2-3, with D possibly matching TRBD2 (6 bases). The CDR3 extends over 15 amino acids. V was trimmed by 5 bases and J by 2 bases, leaving 14 bases between them. CDR1 is SEHNR and CDR2 is FQNEAQ in the germline V gene (reference sequence).

This clone was counted once. CDR3 in DNA: TGTGCCAGCAGCGTAGAGCCTGAGGGGGATTCACCCCTCCACTTT. Translation gives CASSVEPEGDSPLHF. The J gene is TRBJ1-6, the V gene TRBV9; D perhaps matches TRBD1 (6 bases). CDR1 is SGDLS, CDR2 YYNGEE, per germline. The CDR3 spans 15 residues. V was pared by 0 bases and J by 8 bases, with 12 bases between.

As concerns this clone: One end of the junction does not line up with germline, which may come from a read error. DNA of the CDR3: TGCGCCAGCAGCCGAGGGAACACTGAAGCTTTCTTT. Residues: CASSRGNTEAFF. This chain connects TRBV27 to TRBJ1-1, with unresolved D. CDR1 MNHEY and CDR2 SMNVEV come from the germline V gene (reference sequence). CDR3 length equals 12 residues.

The rearrangement uses TRBV7-9 and TRBJ1-5; tentative D call: TRBD1 (5 bases). The CDR3 spans 15 residues. V dropped 1 base and J dropped 7 bases, with 14 bases sitting between them. Per germline, CDR1 SEHNR and CDR2 FQNEAQ (reference sequence). The CDR3 reads CASSLEGQGGQPQHF. The CDR3 DNA follows: TGTGCCAGCAGCTTAGAAGGGCAGGGCGGACAGCCCCAGCATTTT.

The table lists this clone with a few counts. V and J are TRBV5-4 and TRBJ1-1; 10 bases match TRBD1. The V and J ends lost 4 bases and 7 bases, in that order; junction bases with no gene match: 1. The CDR3 has 12 residues. CDR1 SGHNT and CDR2 YYREEE come from the germline V gene (reference sequence). In nucleotides, the CDR3 is TGTGCCAGCAGCCGGGACAGGGGTGAAGCTTTCTTT. It yields the protein CASSRDRGEAFF.

V is TRBV18 and J is TRBJ1-1; no firm D call. CDR1 and CDR2 (germline): KGHSH, LQKENI. This CDR3 is 14 amino acids long. Trimming removed 1 base from V and 4 bases from J, with 10 bases in between. The CDR3 coding sequence is TGTGCCAGCTCACCACGGTCAGTACCCACTGAAGCTTTCTTT. It is translated as CASSPRSVPTEAFF.